This T cell receptor beta chain was captured by sequencing in a study of shared clonotypes between healthy human individuals. Study outcomes and limitations: Generation probabilities of non-shared clonotypes were lower (relative to those shared by all four donors). At large depth, rarefaction still showed sorted-subset sequencing to be incomplete. The study found about 5% of naive CD4 clonotypes shared across a handful of donors.

Deep-level settings were used for running the assay. Only in-frame clones appear in the TCRdb table, and some are missing; sequencing was by immunoSEQ multiplex PCR. This sample carries roughly 2.1 million clones, more than 85% of them seen once, and the ten largest clones take 1.5% to 2%. Notes on this clone: Its antigen is still unknown.

Naive-designated CD8 cells lacked CD45RO, were positively enriched for CCR7, and omitted terminally differentiated effector memory CD45RA+ cells. This clonotype originated in a man younger than 35 in good health. Some clones in this sample may be carry-over from other donors' samples. What was sequenced was naive CD8+ T cells from PBMCs.

This CDR3 reads CASSQATVPYEQYF. The CDR3 DNA is TGCGCCAGCAGCCAAGCCACAGTACCCTACGAGCAGTACTTC. The rearrangement links TRBV4-1 to TRBJ2-7; no definite D call. CDR1 MGHRA and CDR2 YSYEKL come from the germline V gene. Trimming left V 1 base short and J 2 bases short, with 9 bases between. The CDR3 contains 14 residues.